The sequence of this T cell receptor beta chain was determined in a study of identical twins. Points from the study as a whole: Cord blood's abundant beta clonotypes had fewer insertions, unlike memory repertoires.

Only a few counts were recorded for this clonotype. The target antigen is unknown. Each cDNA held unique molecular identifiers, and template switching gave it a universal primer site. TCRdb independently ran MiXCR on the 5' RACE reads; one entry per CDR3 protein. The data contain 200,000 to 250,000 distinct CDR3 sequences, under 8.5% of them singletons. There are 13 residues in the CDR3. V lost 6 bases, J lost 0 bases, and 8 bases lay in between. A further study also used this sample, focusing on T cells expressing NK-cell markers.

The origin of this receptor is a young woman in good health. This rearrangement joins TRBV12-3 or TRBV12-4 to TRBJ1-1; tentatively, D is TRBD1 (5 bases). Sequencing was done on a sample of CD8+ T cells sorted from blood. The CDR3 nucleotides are TGTGCCAGCAGGACAGATATGAACACTGAAGCTTTCTTT. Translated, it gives CASRTDMNTEAFF.